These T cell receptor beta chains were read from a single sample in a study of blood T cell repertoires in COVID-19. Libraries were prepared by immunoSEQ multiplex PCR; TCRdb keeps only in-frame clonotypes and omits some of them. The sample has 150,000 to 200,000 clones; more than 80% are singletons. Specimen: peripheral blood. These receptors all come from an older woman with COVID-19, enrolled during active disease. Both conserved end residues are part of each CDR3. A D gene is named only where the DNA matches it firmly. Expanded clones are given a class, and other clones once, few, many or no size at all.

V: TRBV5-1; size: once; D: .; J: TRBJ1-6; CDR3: CASSFQATGTYNSPLHF; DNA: TGCGCCAGCAGCTTTCAAGCCACAGGGACCTATAATTCACCCCTCCACTTT
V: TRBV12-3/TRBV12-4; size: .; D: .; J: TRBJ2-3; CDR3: CASSSTSGDTQYF; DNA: TGTGCCAGCAGTTCAACGAGTGGAGATACGCAGTATTTT
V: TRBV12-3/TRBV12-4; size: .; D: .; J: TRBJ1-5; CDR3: CASSTGSFQPQHF; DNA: TGTGCCAGCAGCACAGGGTCGTTTCAGCCCCAGCATTTT
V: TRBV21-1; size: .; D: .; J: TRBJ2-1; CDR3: CASSQRDRTTHNEQFF; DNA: TGTGCCAGCAGCCAAAGGGACAGGACAACCCATAATGAGCAGTTCTTC
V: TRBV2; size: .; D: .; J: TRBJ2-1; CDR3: CTSLSHNEQFF; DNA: TGCACCAGCCTGTCCCACAATGAGCAGTTCTTC
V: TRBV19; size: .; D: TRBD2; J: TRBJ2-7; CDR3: CASSSKRGSSYEQYF; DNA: TGTGCCAGTAGTTCTAAGCGGGGAAGCTCCTACGAGCAGTACTTC
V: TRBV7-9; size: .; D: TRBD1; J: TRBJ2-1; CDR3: CASSSDRGRGNEQFF; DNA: TGTGCCAGCAGCTCGGACAGGGGGCGCGGGAATGAGCAGTTCTTC
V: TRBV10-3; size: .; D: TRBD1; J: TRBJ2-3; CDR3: CAISSGTAPTDTQYF; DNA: TGTGCCATCAGTTCCGGGACAGCCCCCACAGATACGCAGTATTTT
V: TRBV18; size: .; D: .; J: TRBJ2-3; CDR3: CASSPMAPSTDTQYF; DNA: TGTGCCAGCTCACCAATGGCCCCTAGCACAGATACGCAGTATTTT
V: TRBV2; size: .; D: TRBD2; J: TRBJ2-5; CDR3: CASSGTSGGSWAQYF; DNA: TGTGCCAGCAGTGGGACTAGCGGTGGATCTTGGGCCCAGTACTTC